This TCR beta chain was documented in a study of T-cell reconstitution after alpha-beta-depleted transplantation in children. During its preparation, the TCRbeta library received unique molecular identifiers. TCRdb independently ran MiXCR on the PCR reads; one entry per CDR3 protein. The sample contains approximately 390,000 distinct CDR3 sequences, approximately 10% of which appear only once. The ends lost 0 bases at V and 12 bases at J; junction bases unmatched: 8. The length of the CDR3 is 14 residues. Germline CDR1 and CDR2: SGHAT and FQNNGV. This receptor was obtained from a human donor who donated a stem cell graft to a child with acute myeloid leukemia. The material was PBMCs from the stem cell graft donor, obtained from the stem cell graft. The rearrangement links TRBV11-2 to TRBJ2-1; 7 nucleotides line up with TRBD2. CDR3 DNA: TGTGCCAGCAGCTTAGAGTCAGGGCGGGAGCGGCAGTTCTTC. Translating gives CASSLESGRERQFF.